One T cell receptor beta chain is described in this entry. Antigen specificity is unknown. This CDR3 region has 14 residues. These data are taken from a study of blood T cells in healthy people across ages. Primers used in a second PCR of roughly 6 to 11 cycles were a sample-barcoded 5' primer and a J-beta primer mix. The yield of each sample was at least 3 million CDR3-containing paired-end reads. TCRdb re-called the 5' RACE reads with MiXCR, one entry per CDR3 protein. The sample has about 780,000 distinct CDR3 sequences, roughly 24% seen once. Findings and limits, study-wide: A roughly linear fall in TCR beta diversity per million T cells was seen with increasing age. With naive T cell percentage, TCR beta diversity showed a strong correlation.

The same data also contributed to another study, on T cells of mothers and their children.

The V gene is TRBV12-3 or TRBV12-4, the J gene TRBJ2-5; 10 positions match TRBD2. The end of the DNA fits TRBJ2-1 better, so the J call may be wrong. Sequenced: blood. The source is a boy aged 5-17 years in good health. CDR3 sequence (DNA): TGTGCCAGCACCGAAGCGGGGGGGCCTGGGGAGCAGTTCTTC. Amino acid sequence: CASTEAGGPGEQFF.